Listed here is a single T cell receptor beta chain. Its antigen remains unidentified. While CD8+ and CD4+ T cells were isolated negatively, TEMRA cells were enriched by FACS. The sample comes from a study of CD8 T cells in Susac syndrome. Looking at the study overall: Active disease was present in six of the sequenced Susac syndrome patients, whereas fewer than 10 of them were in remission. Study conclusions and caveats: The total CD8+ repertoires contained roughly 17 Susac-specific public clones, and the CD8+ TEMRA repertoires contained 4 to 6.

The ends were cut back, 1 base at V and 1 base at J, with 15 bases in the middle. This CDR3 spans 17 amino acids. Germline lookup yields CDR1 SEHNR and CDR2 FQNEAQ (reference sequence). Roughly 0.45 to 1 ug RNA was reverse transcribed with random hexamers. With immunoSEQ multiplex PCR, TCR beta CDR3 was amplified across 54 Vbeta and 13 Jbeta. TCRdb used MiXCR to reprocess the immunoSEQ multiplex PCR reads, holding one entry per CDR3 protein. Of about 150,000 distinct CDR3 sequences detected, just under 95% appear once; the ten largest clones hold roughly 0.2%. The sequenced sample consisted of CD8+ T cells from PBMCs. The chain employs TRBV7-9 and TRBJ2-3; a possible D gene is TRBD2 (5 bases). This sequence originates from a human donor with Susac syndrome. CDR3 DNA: TGTGCCAGCAGCTTAGGGCGGGTTCGGCCTCGCACAGATACGCAGTATTTT. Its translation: CASSLGRVRPRTDTQYF.